Below, 6 T cell receptor beta chains from the same sample are listed, as sequenced in a study of glioma-infiltrating T cells. Amplification of TCR alpha and beta CDR3 regions from RNA used iRepertoire nested multiplex PCR. TCRdb re-called the multiplex PCR reads through MiXCR, storing one row per CDR3 protein. The sample has 400,000 or so distinct CDR3 sequences; more than 35% are singletons. The sample was glioma tissue, nonneoplastic brain tissue, or PBMCs (not recorded which). The receptors were sampled from a human donor with low-grade glioma or glioblastoma, undergoing nonglioma brain surgery, or in good health (not recorded which).

The V gene is TRBV6-1, the J gene TRBJ1-2, with TRBD1 as a possible D gene (6 bases). The CDR3 consists of 17 residues. Trimming pared 7 bases from V and 5 bases from J, leaving 26 bases between. CDR1 is MNHNS, CDR2 SASEGT, per germline. In DNA form, the CDR3 reads TGTGCCAGCACCATGACAGGCCAAGGAATGTTCGGATATGGCTACACCTTC. This codes for CASTMTGQGMFGYGYTF.

The V call is TRBV5-4, the J call TRBJ1-2; D uncertain. Germline-derived CDR1 and CDR2 are SGHNT and YYREEE (reference sequence). Trimming took 0 bases from V and 3 from J, leaving 6 bases between them. The CDR3 is 13 amino acids. The CDR3: CASSLGQYYGYTF. The DNA of the CDR3 is TGTGCCAGCAGCTTGGGGCAGTACTATGGCTACACCTTC. Full variable domain (rest looked up from reference TRBV5-4 and TRBJ1-2): ETGVTQSPTHLIKTRGQQVTLRCSSQSGHNTVSWYQQALGQGPQFIFQYYREEENGRGNFPPRFSGLQFPNYSSELNVNALELDDSALYLCASSLGQYYGYTFGSGTRLTVV.

In the case of this clonotype: The junction departs from germline at one end; a sequencing error may be responsible. This sequence joins TRBV6-2 or TRBV6-3 and TRBJ1-1; D possibly corresponds to TRBD1 (5 bases). Germline V gene sequence: CDR1 MNHEY, CDR2 SVGEGT. The CDR3 is 13 amino acids. The CDR3: CASSSRVSTEALF. In DNA form, the CDR3 reads TGTGCCAGCAGTTCCAGGGTATCGACTGAAGCTCTCTTT.

A word on this clonotype: A read error may explain this, as a much larger clone is one base away. The gene calls are TRBV28 and TRBJ2-7; no reliable D call. The CDR3 has 14 amino acids. V was trimmed by 5 bases and J by 5 bases, leaving 16 bases between them. Germline V gene sequence: CDR1 MDHEN, CDR2 SYDVKM. The CDR3 DNA is TGTGCCAGCAGTCCTCAAACTGGTTCCGACGAGCAGTACTTC. It is translated as CASSPQTGSDEQYF.

V is TRBV20-1 and J is TRBJ2-5; 7 positions match TRBD1. The CDR3 length is 13 residues. The V gene's germline CDR1 is DFQATT and CDR2 SNEGSKA (reference sequence). The V gene end was trimmed by 2 bases and the J gene end by 11 bases; junction bases not matched to a gene: 11. CDR3 protein: CSARLQGQEIQYF. CDR3 DNA sequence: TGCAGTGCTAGACTACAGGGGCAGGAGATTCAGTACTTC.

At least ten counts were recorded for this clonotype. The chain combines TRBV7-2 with TRBJ2-5, with TRBD1 matching 12 bases. V shed 4 bases, J shed 1 base, and the junction held 1 base outside the gene matches. CDR1 and CDR2 (germline): SGHTA, FQGNSA. The CDR3 runs 15 residues. This chain's CDR3 is CASSWDRGPQETQYF. The CDR3 DNA is TGTGCCAGCAGCTGGGACAGGGGGCCCCAAGAGACCCAGTACTTC.